Below, 3 T cell receptor beta chains from the same sample are listed, as sequenced in a study of blood T cell repertoires in COVID-19. This table comes from immunoSEQ multiplex PCR, and its TCRdb copy is limited to in-frame clones, with some not included. The top ten clones hold 1.5% to 2% of a sample with approximately 170,000 clones, roughly nine tenths of them seen once. Material: peripheral blood. Source of these receptors: a young man who had recovered from COVID-19.

The V call is TRBV6-5, the J call TRBJ1-1; 7 nucleotides match TRBD1. Trimming cost V 0 bases and J 5 bases; bases outside gene matches: 6. From germline, CDR1 is MNHEY and CDR2 SVGAGI. The CDR3 contains 15 residues. CDR3: CASSYSTRGQTEAFF. CDR3 nucleotides: TGTGCCAGCAGTTACTCGACGCGGGGACAGACTGAAGCTTTCTTT.

This chain links TRBV9 with TRBJ2-5; 7 positions agree with TRBD2. After removal of 6 bases from V and 2 bases from J, the junction contained 10 bases not matched to a gene. The CDR3 covers 15 residues. Looked up from germline, CDR1 is SGDLS and CDR2 is YYNGEE. Here the CDR3 reads CASNNPGGGQETQYF. CDR3 bases: TGTGCCAGCAACAACCCTGGGGGGGGACAAGAGACCCAGTACTTC. Supplemented by reference TRBV9 and TRBJ2-5, the full variable domain reads DSGVTQTPKHLITATGQRVTLRCSPRSGDLSVYWYQQSLDQGLQFLIQYYNGEERAKGNILERFSAQQFPDLHSELNLSSLELGDSALYFCASNNPGGGQETQYFGPGTRLLVL.

The chain carries TRBV12-3 or TRBV12-4 and TRBJ2-7; tentatively, D is TRBD2 (6 bases). The length of the CDR3 is 13 residues. V was trimmed by 2 bases and J by 7 bases, leaving 12 bases between them. CDR3 sequence: CASSLPPGTEQYF. The DNA for the CDR3 is TGTGCCAGCAGTTTACCCCCAGGGACTGAGCAGTACTTC.